Each of the 29 T cell receptor beta chains below was sequenced from the same sample in a study of cytomegalovirus exposure and HLA in healthy donors. This PCR relied on a set of 60 Vbeta primers and 13 Jbeta primers. Method: immunoSEQ multiplex PCR; TCRdb's copy keeps in-frame clones and lacks some. Found here are around 180,000 clones, around three quarters of them singletons; the top ten hold 0.65% to 0.75%. Sequenced material: PBMCs. Receptors originate from a woman aged 35 to 49 in good health and CMV-seronegative.

This chain connects TRBV7-8 to TRBJ1-2, with a weak D call TRBD1 (5 bases). V lost 1 base and J 5 bases, leaving 17 bases between the germline ends. The germline V gene encodes CDR1 SGHVS and CDR2 FQNEAQ. This CDR3 has 16 residues. The CDR3 loop reads CASSLGGTSWSYGYTF. Here the CDR3 DNA reads TGTGCCAGCAGCTTAGGGGGCACAAGCTGGTCTTATGGCTACACCTTC.

The chain carries TRBV4-1 and TRBJ1-4; possible D gene TRBD1, 6 bases. The CDR3 consists of 16 residues. Trimming removed 0 bases from V and 8 bases from J, with 16 bases in between. Germline CDR1 MGHRA, CDR2 YSYEKL. Here the CDR3 reads CASSQEGAGAREKLFF. The CDR3 nucleotides read TGCGCCAGCAGCCAAGAGGGCGCGGGGGCAAGGGAAAAACTGTTTTTT.

Points on this clone: The germline gene is not matched at one end of the junction; a read error may be the cause. The CDR3 sequence is CASSLLQGGKIF. Here the CDR3 DNA reads TGTGCCAGCAGTTTATTGCAGGGAGGTAAAATCTTC. The chain uses TRBV28 and TRBJ2-7, with D possibly TRBD2 on 6 matching bases. Germline CDR1 reads MDHEN; CDR2 reads SYDVKM. The CDR3 runs to 12 residues.

In regard to this clone: Other DNA sequences within the sample encode an identical CDR3. The rearrangement uses TRBV9 and TRBJ1-1, with unresolved D. Trimming left V 0 bases short and J 5 bases short, with 8 bases between. Germline-derived CDR1 and CDR2 are SGDLS and YYNGEE. The CDR3 contains 13 residues. The DNA for the CDR3 is TGTGCCAGCAGCGTAGCCACGGGGACTGAAGCTTTCTTT. This encodes CASSVATGTEAFF. Filled out from reference TRBV9 and TRBJ1-1, the complete variable domain reads DSGVTQTPKHLITATGQRVTLRCSPRSGDLSVYWYQQSLDQGLQFLIQYYNGEERAKGNILERFSAQQFPDLHSELNLSSLELGDSALYFCASSVATGTEAFFGQGTRLTVV.

The chain joins TRBV5-4 to TRBJ1-2; 11 positions match TRBD1. CDR1 and CDR2 (germline): SGHNT, YYREEE (reference sequence). With 0 bases clipped from V and 0 bases from J, the junction kept 1 base outside the gene matches. The CDR3 consists of 16 residues. The CDR3, as DNA: TGTGCCAGCAGCTTGGGGGGACAGGGGGCTAACTATGGCTACACCTTC. Protein product: CASSLGGQGANYGYTF.

This clone was counted between two and nine times. V gene TRBV7-6 combines with J gene TRBJ2-4, with D perhaps matching TRBD2 (6 bases). The CDR3 spans 15 residues. The V end lost 3 bases, the J end lost 1 base, and 10 bases lay between the germline ends. Germline assignment: CDR1 SGHVS and CDR2 FNYEAQ. The CDR3 sequence is CASSFGGEAKNIQYF. As DNA, the CDR3 is TGTGCCAGCAGCTTCGGCGGGGAGGCCAAAAACATTCAGTACTTC.

The chain carries TRBV29-1 and TRBJ2-6, with TRBD2 identical over 7 bases. The V and J ends lost 4 bases and 1 base, in that order; junction bases with no gene match: 10. The CDR3 has 17 residues. Germline assignment: CDR1 SQVTM and CDR2 ANQGSEA. This CDR3 is CSVGGGRLGSGANVLTF. In DNA, the CDR3 is TGCAGCGTTGGGGGGGGGAGGCTCGGGTCTGGGGCCAACGTCCTGACTTTC.

This chain uses TRBV9 with TRBJ1-4, with D possibly matching TRBD1 (6 bases). The length of the CDR3 is 17 residues. CDR1 and CDR2 (germline): SGDLS, YYNGEE. The ends were cut back, 2 bases at V and 4 bases at J, with 18 bases in the middle. CDR3 sequence reads: CASSVGHQPGSNEKLFF. Written as DNA, the CDR3 is TGTGCCAGCAGCGTGGGACACCAACCTGGAAGTAATGAAAAACTGTTTTTT.

V usage is TRBV30 and J usage is TRBJ2-7; 7 bases line up with TRBD2. Trimming at V came to 3 bases and at J to 3 bases, leaving 8 bases not matched to a gene. The CDR3 has 14 amino acids. Germline V gene data show CDR1 as GTSNPN and CDR2 as SVGIG (reference sequence). Written as DNA, the CDR3 is TGTGCCTGGAGGGTTCTTGCGGGGGTCTACGAGCAGTACTTC. Translating it yields CAWRVLAGVYEQYF.

The V and J genes are TRBV5-6 and TRBJ2-7; 7 bases match TRBD1. The CDR3 extends over 15 amino acids. V dropped 4 bases and J dropped 1; count of bases not matched to a gene: 8. Germline V gene sequence: CDR1 SGHDT, CDR2 YYEEEE. The CDR3 protein is CASSPGTAYSYEQYF. The CDR3 DNA is TGTGCCAGCAGCCCCGGGACAGCGTATTCCTACGAGCAGTACTTC.

The gene calls are TRBV5-1 and TRBJ2-3; 14 bases are shared with TRBD2. The CDR3 extends over 16 amino acids. With V trimmed by 3 bases and J by 2 bases, 2 bases remained unmatched. Per the germline V gene, CDR1 is SGHRS and CDR2 is YFSETQ. CDR3 protein: CASSWGLAGVTDTQYF. Written as DNA, the CDR3 is TGCGCCAGCAGCTGGGGACTAGCGGGGGTCACAGATACGCAGTATTTT.

The J gene is TRBJ2-3, the V gene TRBV19; 7 bases are a match to TRBD1. Germline V gene lookup returns CDR1 LNHDA and CDR2 SQIVND (reference sequence). The CDR3 runs 15 residues. The V segment lost 1 base and the J segment 2 bases; nucleotides outside the gene matches: 3. CDR3 in DNA: TGTGCCAGTAGTATAGGCGACAGGGTCACAGATACGCAGTATTTT. It codes for CASSIGDRVTDTQYF.

The J gene is TRBJ1-1, the V gene TRBV28, with D tentatively TRBD1 (6 bases). Deletions cut 5 bases from V and 0 bases from J, with 13 bases between. The CDR3 is 15 residues long. Per the germline V gene, CDR1 is MDHEN and CDR2 is SYDVKM. As DNA, the CDR3 is TGTGCCAGCAGTACCCGACAGGCGATGAACACTGAAGCTTTCTTT. Translating gives CASSTRQAMNTEAFF.

V usage is TRBV4-3 and J usage is TRBJ2-6; D is perhaps TRBD1 (6 bases). Germline assignment: CDR1 LGHNA and CDR2 YSLEER. V lost 0 bases and J lost 1, with 13 bases in between. The CDR3 is 18 residues long. The CDR3 loop is CASSQEARGRSGANVLTF. The CDR3 nucleotides are TGCGCCAGCAGCCAAGAGGCCAGGGGACGTTCTGGGGCCAACGTCCTGACTTTC.

This chain links TRBV7-3 with TRBJ2-2; 9 bases are a match to TRBD1. The CDR3 has 15 residues. V gave up 5 bases and J gave up 4 bases; unmatched junction bases: 5. In germline, CDR1 is SGHTA, CDR2 FQGTGA. The CDR3 sequence is CASSQTGGGTGELFF. The CDR3 DNA reads as TGTGCCAGCAGCCAGACAGGGGGAGGCACCGGGGAGCTGTTTTTT.

The DNA for the CDR3 is TGTGCCAGCAACCCTAGCGGGATCAATGAGCAGTTCTTC. This translates into CASNPSGINEQFF. This chain connects TRBV5-4 to TRBJ2-1; the match to TRBD2 covers 9 bases. V dropped 6 bases and J dropped 6; count of bases not matched to a gene: 4. The germline V gene has CDR1 SGHNT and CDR2 YYREEE (reference sequence). This CDR3 spans 13 amino acids.

V usage is TRBV5-1 and J usage is TRBJ2-7, with 14 bases matching TRBD2. Germline lookup yields CDR1 SGHRS and CDR2 YFSETQ. This CDR3 has 16 residues. V was clipped by 6 bases and J by 0 bases; unmatched bases: 5. CDR3 nucleotides: TGCGCCAGCACCTGGACTAGCGGGGGGCCCTCCTACGAGCAGTACTTC. Protein: CASTWTSGGPSYEQYF.

The gene calls are TRBV27 and TRBJ2-1; D perhaps matches TRBD2 (6 bases). Germline V gene sequence: CDR1 MNHEY, CDR2 SMNVEV (reference sequence). This CDR3 is 16 amino acids long. Trimming pared 0 bases from V and 14 bases from J, leaving 23 bases between. The CDR3 region has the DNA TGTGCCAGCAGTTTATCGAAATTGGGACTCACTTCCCCCAAGTTCTTC. As protein: CASSLSKLGLTSPKFF.

This rearrangement joins TRBV5-6 to TRBJ1-4, with TRBD1 matching over 9 bases. Unmatched junction bases numbered 6, after V lost 7 bases and J lost 8 bases. This CDR3 is 13 amino acids long. Germline values: CDR1 SGHDT, CDR2 YYEEEE. The CDR3 reads CASGDRVSEKLFF. The DNA of the CDR3 is TGTGCCAGCGGGGACAGGGTCAGCGAAAAACTGTTTTTT.

This clone was counted a few times. This rearrangement joins TRBV2 to TRBJ1-2; maybe TRBD1 (5 bases). With 6 bases removed from V and 2 bases from J, the gap between germline ends came to 10 bases. This CDR3 contains 13 residues. Germline CDR1 SNHLY, CDR2 FYNNEI. The CDR3 coding sequence is TGTGCCAGCAGCCAGGGTGCAAACTATGGCTACACCTTC. Amino acids: CASSQGANYGYTF.

J is TRBJ1-1 and V is TRBV5-6; D remains unclear. CDR3 length: 13 amino acids. V lost 4 bases and J lost 0, with 7 bases in between. Germline V CDR1 and CDR2: SGHDT, YYEEEE. CDR3 region: CASSRYMNTEAFF. The CDR3 DNA sequence: TGTGCCAGCAGCCGTTATATGAACACTGAAGCTTTCTTT.

This chain joins TRBV7-3 and TRBJ2-2; tentatively, D is TRBD1 (5 bases). The CDR3 length is 14 residues. The germline V gene encodes CDR1 SGHTA and CDR2 FQGTGA. V lost 2 bases, J lost 8 bases, and 12 bases lay in between. The chain's CDR3 is CASSLFSGQGELFF. CDR3 DNA: TGTGCCAGCAGCTTATTTTCAGGGCAGGGGGAGCTGTTTTTT. Full variable domain (outside the CDR3, taken from reference TRBV7-3 and TRBJ2-2): GAGVSQTPSNKVTEKGKYVELRCDPISGHTALYWYRQSLGQGPEFLIYFQGTGAADDSGLPNDRFFAVRPEGSVSTLKIQRTERGDSAVYLCASSLFSGQGELFFGEGSRLTVL.

CDR3 loop: CASSPGRTSRYNEQFF. The CDR3 bases are TGCGCCAGCAGCCCGGGGAGGACTAGCCGGTACAATGAGCAGTTCTTC. The V gene is TRBV5-1, the J gene TRBJ2-1, with 8 nucleotides matching TRBD2. The germline CDR1 and CDR2 sequences are SGHRS and YFSETQ. V trimming: 4 bases; J trimming: 4 bases; junction bases outside the gene matches: 10. The CDR3 loop spans 16 amino acids.

The chain recombines TRBV9 with TRBJ1-3, with 8 bases matching TRBD1. Germline V lookup: CDR1 SGDLS, CDR2 YYNGEE. V shed 4 bases and J 6 bases; nucleotides not matched to a gene: 12. The CDR3 totals 16 residues. The CDR3 loop reads CASSPPRQGISNTIYF. CDR3 nucleotide sequence: TGTGCCAGCAGCCCCCCCCGACAGGGGATATCAAACACCATATATTTT.

The V gene is TRBV7-2, the J gene TRBJ2-1, with TRBD2 matching over 7 bases. V lost 0 bases and J lost 5; bases outside the gene matches: 7. CDR1 is SGHTA, CDR2 FQGNSA, per germline. This CDR3 spans 16 amino acids. In nucleotides, the CDR3 is TGTGCCAGCAGCTTAGCGGGACTACGGCCCAACAATGAGCAGTTCTTC. It codes for CASSLAGLRPNNEQFF.

This clone was seen only once. This CDR3 reads CATSVLAGDTQYF. Written as DNA, the CDR3 is TGTGCCACCAGCGTTCTAGCTGGAGATACGCAGTATTTT. The chain uses TRBV15 and TRBJ2-3, with D tentatively TRBD2 (5 bases). The germline V gene has CDR1 LNHNV and CDR2 YYDKDF (reference sequence). The CDR3 contains 13 residues. The germline V and J ends were trimmed by 5 bases and 5 bases, with 11 bases remaining between them.

V and J are TRBV27 and TRBJ2-2, with TRBD2 matching over 12 bases. Germline V lookup: CDR1 MNHEY, CDR2 SMNVEV (reference sequence). Unmatched junction bases numbered 7, after V lost 4 bases and J lost 7 bases. The CDR3 is 16 residues long. CDR3 in DNA: TGTGCCAGCAGTTCCCAGACTAGCGGGGGTGGCGGGGAGCTGTTTTTT. Encoded protein: CASSSQTSGGGGELFF.

The rearrangement links TRBV5-4 to TRBJ1-2, with D possibly being TRBD1 (5 bases). The CDR3 runs 15 residues. The germline CDR1 and CDR2 sequences are SGHNT and YYREEE (reference sequence). V was trimmed by 4 bases and J by 6 bases, leaving 19 bases between them. CDR3: CASSPSTGGRNGYTF. DNA for the CDR3: TGTGCCAGCAGCCCCAGTACCGGGGGGAGGAATGGCTACACCTTC.

The J gene is TRBJ2-7, the V gene TRBV29-1; TRBD1 matches 9 bases. The CDR3 has 12 amino acids. J was trimmed by 7 bases and V by 2 bases; bases with no gene match: 3. Looked up from germline, CDR1 is SQVTM and CDR2 is ANQGSEA. CDR3 residues: CSVERQGEEQYF. CDR3 sequence (DNA): TGCAGCGTTGAACGACAGGGGGAAGAGCAGTACTTC.